The rows below give T cell receptor beta chains drawn from one sample of a study of post-analysis software for immune sequencing data. TCRdb independently ran MiXCR on the PCR reads; one entry per CDR3 protein. The data show around 150,000 distinct CDR3 sequences, about 34% seen once. This material consisted of blood, taken after autologous hematopoietic stem cell transplantation. The receptors stem from a girl between 5 and 17 years old with multiple sclerosis. CDR3s include the opening cysteine and the closing phenylalanine or tryptophan. Fields, in order: CDR3 DNA, CDR3 protein, V gene, D gene, clone size, J gene. D genes are given only for firm matches. The size field is filled for only some rows; it gives once, few, many or a size class.

TGTGCCACCAGCCCAGACAGGGGGGTCTACGAGCAGTACTTC CATSPDRGVYEQYF TRBV15 TRBD1 many TRBJ2-7
TGTGCCAGCAGTTTTAACCCGACAGGGGTGAATGAGCAGTTCTTC CASSFNPTGVNEQFF TRBV6-5 TRBD1 - TRBJ2-1
TGTGCCAGCAGTCCCGGAGGGGGGTCCGAGCAGTACTTC CASSPGGGSEQYF TRBV27 - many TRBJ2-7
TGTGCCAGCAGTGTAGATCGAGGCAGCGGGAGTTCCCACAATGAGCAGTTCTTC CASSVDRGSGSSHNEQFF TRBV6-1 TRBD2 few TRBJ2-1
TGCAGTGCTAACGGACTAGCGGGAAGTAATGAGCAGTTCTTC CSANGLAGSNEQFF TRBV20-1 TRBD2 - TRBJ2-1
TGCGCCAGCAGCTGCTGCAGGGCACAGCCTATCCACTATGGCTACACCTTC CASSCCRAQPIHYGYTF TRBV5-1 - - TRBJ1-2
TGTGCCAGTTCCTCACCGCTAGCGGGAGGAAGAGGGACCCAGTACTTC CASSSPLAGGRGTQYF TRBV2 TRBD2 many TRBJ2-5
TGTGCCAGCAGTTTAGGAAACTATGGCTACACCTTC CASSLGNYGYTF TRBV12-3/TRBV12-4 - - TRBJ1-2
TGTGCCAGCAGGACCCTCCGGGACAGGACCCCCTCTGGGGCCAACGTCCGGACTTTC CASRTLRDRTPSGANVRTF TRBV2 TRBD1 - TRBJ2-6
TGTGCCAGCAGCGAGGCGGGACAGGGGGGCGCTGAAGCTTTCTTT CASSEAGQGGAEAFF TRBV6-1 TRBD1 few TRBJ1-1
TGTGCCAGCAGTTATAGCGGTGTGCCCCAGTACTTC CASSYSGVPQYF TRBV6-5 - - TRBJ2-5
TGCAGTGCTGGCCTAGGGGCAGATACGCAGTATTTT CSAGLGADTQYF TRBV20-1 - few TRBJ2-3
TGTGCCAGCACATCAGATGACTGGGTAGGGTTGTGGAATGAGCAGTTCTTC CASTSDDWVGLWNEQFF TRBV12-3/TRBV12-4 - many TRBJ2-1
TGTGCCTGCAGCCAAGTGGACTCCTCGACGGACGGGGCCAACGTCCTGACTTTC CACSQVDSSTDGANVLTF TRBV4-2 - few TRBJ2-6
TGCGCCAGCAGCCACCTAGCGGGAGTGGTAGATACGCAGTATTTT CASSHLAGVVDTQYF TRBV4-3 TRBD2 few TRBJ2-3
TGTGCCAGCAGTAGGACATTCAGCAATCAGCCCCAGCATTTT CASSRTFSNQPQHF TRBV6-1 - many TRBJ1-5
TGTGCCAGCAGCTTAGCAGGGGCTAGCGGGAGGGCCAATGAGCAGTTCTTC CASSLAGASGRANEQFF TRBV7-2 TRBD2 - TRBJ2-1
TGTGCCAGCAGGCGGACGGAGAGGAGAGAAAAACTGTTTTTT CASRRTERREKLFF TRBV6-6 - - TRBJ1-4
TGTGCGAGTACAGGCAGGGCCGATTACAATGAGCAGTTCTTC CASTGRADYNEQFF TRBV12-3/TRBV12-4 - - TRBJ2-1
TGTGCCAGCAGTTTGAGGGCGGGCGTGCAGTACTTC CASSLRAGVQYF TRBV12-3/TRBV12-4 - - TRBJ2-5
TGCAGTGCTAGAGGTAGGGGGGAGGTGAACACTGAAGCTTTCTTT CSARGRGEVNTEAFF TRBV20-1 - - TRBJ1-1
TGTGCCACCAGCAGAGTTGGGGCGCGCTACAATGAGCAGTTCTTC CATSRVGARYNEQFF TRBV15 - - TRBJ2-1
TGTGCCAGCAGCTCGATGGGGATGGGGGCTTTCTTT CASSSMGMGAFF TRBV7-6 - - TRBJ1-1
TGTGCCAGCCTCCGGGACAGGGGACACTACGAGCAGTACTTC CASLRDRGHYEQYF TRBV28 TRBD1 - TRBJ2-7
TGCAGCGTTGGGGGACCCGGGGGGACAGGATATTCCTACGAGCAGTACTTC CSVGGPGGTGYSYEQYF TRBV29-1 - few TRBJ2-7
TGTGCCAGCAGTCTCACTAGCGGGAGGGCCTTTGAGCAGTTCTTC CASSLTSGRAFEQFF TRBV28 TRBD2 once TRBJ2-1
TGTGCCAGCGGAATAGCGGGGGGCTACGAGCAGTACTTC CASGIAGGYEQYF TRBV6-5 TRBD2 - TRBJ2-7
TGTGCCAGCAGTCAGGGGGCAGGGGAGCGAAACACTGAAGCTTTCTTT CASSQGAGERNTEAFF TRBV6-2/TRBV6-3 TRBD1 - TRBJ1-1
TGCAGTGCTAGAGATCCGGGTTTCGAAAGAGATTGGAATGAGCAGTTCTTC CSARDPGFERDWNEQFF TRBV20-1 - - TRBJ2-1
TGTGCCAGCAGTTGGGGCCCCTCCTACGAGCAGTACTTC CASSWGPSYEQYF TRBV12-3/TRBV12-4 - - TRBJ2-7
TGCAGTGCTATGGATCTAGCGGGAGACTACGAGCAGTACTTC CSAMDLAGDYEQYF TRBV20-1 TRBD2 many TRBJ2-7
TGCAGCGGACAAGGACCGCTTGCGGGGGAGACCCAGTACTTC CSGQGPLAGETQYF TRBV29-1 - medium-sized TRBJ2-5
TGCAGTGCACCCGGGACTAGCGCTAAAGTGAGTGAGCAGTTCTTC CSAPGTSAKVSEQFF TRBV20-1 TRBD2 - TRBJ2-1
TGCGCCAGCAGCCTAGCTCGAGGGCCAGATACGCAGTATTTT CASSLARGPDTQYF TRBV4-1 - - TRBJ2-3
TGTGCCAGCAGCTCCTCGGGACAGGGGGCCAACGTCCTGACTTTC CASSSSGQGANVLTF TRBV7-9 TRBD1 - TRBJ2-6
TGTGCCAGCAGTTCTTGGGGGGGCGCGGGATATAGCAATCAGCCCCAGCATTTT CASSSWGGAGYSNQPQHF TRBV28 - - TRBJ1-5
TGCAGCGTTGAAGGACAGGGGAAAGATACGCAGTATTTT CSVEGQGKDTQYF TRBV29-1 TRBD1 - TRBJ2-3